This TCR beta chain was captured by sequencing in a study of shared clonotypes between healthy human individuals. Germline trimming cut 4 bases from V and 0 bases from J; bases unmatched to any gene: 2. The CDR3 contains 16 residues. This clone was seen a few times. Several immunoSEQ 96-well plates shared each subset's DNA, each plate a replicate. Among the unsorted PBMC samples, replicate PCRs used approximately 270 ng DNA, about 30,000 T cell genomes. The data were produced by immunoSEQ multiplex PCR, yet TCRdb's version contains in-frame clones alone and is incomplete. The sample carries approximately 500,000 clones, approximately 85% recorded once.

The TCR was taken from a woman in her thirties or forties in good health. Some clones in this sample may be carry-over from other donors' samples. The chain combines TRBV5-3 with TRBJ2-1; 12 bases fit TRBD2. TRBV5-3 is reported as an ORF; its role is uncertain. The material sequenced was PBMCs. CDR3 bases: TGTGCCAGAAGCCGACTAGCGGGGGACTCCTACAATGAGCAGTTCTTC. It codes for CARSRLAGDSYNEQFF.